This TCR beta chain came from a study of OX40 agonist ivuxolimab in advanced cancers. The J segment lost 3 bases and the V segment lost 2 bases, leaving 10 bases of the junction unmatched. This CDR3 is built from 17 residues. The germline V gene encodes CDR1 SEHNR and CDR2 FQNEAQ (reference sequence). This clone has just one count. This table comes from immunoSEQ multiplex PCR, and its TCRdb copy is limited to in-frame clones, with some not included. The table has some 74,000 clones, 88% seen once. The chain is built from TRBV7-9 and TRBJ1-3; 7 positions match TRBD1. The clonotype was recovered from an adult with an advanced solid tumor such as melanoma, head and neck, liver or kidney cancer. This sample comprised CD4+ or CD8+ T cells sorted from blood, obtained in a trial of the OX40 agonist ivuxolimab. The CDR3 bases are TGTGCCAGCAGCTTAACGATGGGAGGGGGCGTTGGAAACACCATATATTTT. Encoded protein: CASSLTMGGGVGNTIYF.